This T cell receptor (beta chain) derives from a study of a mutant IDH1 vaccine in newly diagnosed glioma. As regards this clone: The antigen remains undetermined.

The time point: week 47, end of study. Each dose delivered 300 ug of mutant IDH1 20-mer peptide subcutaneously with imiquimod. V was clipped by 6 bases and J by 3 bases; unmatched bases: 9. The CDR3 covers 17 residues. Germline V gives CDR1 SNHLY, CDR2 FYNNEI. Assay: immunoSEQ multiplex PCR; the TCRdb copy retains only in-frame clones and omits some. The sample includes 30,000 to 45,000 clones, about 75% of them seen just once. This chain uses TRBV2 with TRBJ2-5, with 14 nucleotides matching TRBD2. The material sequenced was PBMCs, taken from a glioma patient whose treatment included an IDH1 peptide vaccine. The sequence was collected from a man aged 35 to 55 with glioma. This chain's CDR3 is CASRAGTSGSREETQYF. The CDR3 nucleotides read TGTGCCAGCAGAGCCGGGACTAGCGGGAGCCGCGAAGAGACCCAGTACTTC.